These T cell receptor beta chains were read from a single sample in a study of OX40 agonist ivuxolimab in advanced cancers. Using immunoSEQ multiplex PCR, the repertoire was profiled, and TCRdb retains in-frame clones only, with some absent. Among tens of thousands of clones listed, approximately 90% were seen once. The specimen was CD4+ or CD8+ T cells sorted from blood, collected in a trial of the OX40 agonist ivuxolimab. The receptors here all came from an adult with an advanced solid tumor such as melanoma, head and neck, liver or kidney cancer. Each CDR3 is given without its conserved first and last residue. Fields, in order: J gene, V gene, CDR3 protein.

TRBJ2-4 TRBV28 ASSPLAGASKNIQY
TRBJ1-1 TRBV18 ASSRYRAENTEAF
TRBJ2-7 TRBV11-2 ASSQGQGGYYEQY
TRBJ1-2 TRBV5-4 ASSLGAGNRYGYT
TRBJ1-4 TRBV28 ASSTTGGLFNEKLF
TRBJ2-1 TRBV7-2 ASSLAVTSGHNEQF
TRBJ2-5 TRBV23-1 ARSLWGCGETQY
TRBJ1-4 TRBV7-3 ASSQWIRQGVGDTNEKLF
TRBJ1-1 TRBV28 ASSSYRDSEAF
TRBJ1-2 TRBV14 ASSQVPTGVLHGYT
TRBJ2-5 TRBV18 ASSPIQETQY
TRBJ1-2 TRBV19 ASIRTGAFYGYT
TRBJ2-1 TRBV6-1 ASSTGTSAGDEQF
TRBJ2-1 TRBV29-1 SVEPRQGEQF
TRBJ2-7 TRBV10-3 AISESDTPRDEQY
TRBJ1-1 TRBV4-3 ASSQDLGAGGTEAF
TRBJ2-2 TRBV7-9 ASSLDRAGELF
TRBJ2-1 TRBV19 ASRTSGRNNEQF
TRBJ1-1 TRBV5-8 ASSLGLNTEAF
TRBJ2-7 TRBV6-1 ASSAVPGTTYEQY
TRBJ2-1 TRBV18 ASSPRVGGNEQF
TRBJ2-7 TRBV6-5 ASSRGQGVNEQY
TRBJ2-7 TRBV6-5 ASSYSRNTYEQY
TRBJ2-2 TRBV2 ASSRRSGGELF
TRBJ2-3 TRBV11-2 ASSSRTEDTQY
TRBJ1-5 TRBV7-4 ASSLGTMPFSNQPQH
TRBJ2-7 TRBV14 ASSQQQGLQY
TRBJ1-2 TRBV9 ASSVADGYAYGYT